This TCR beta chain is drawn from a study of lung T cells in sarcoidosis with Löfgren's syndrome. A single record per CDR3 protein comes from TCRdb applying MiXCR to the reads. Here the sample spans 60,000 to 70,000 distinct CDR3 sequences, about 20% being singletons. Germline CDR1 reads KGHSH; CDR2 reads LQKENI. The CDR3 spans 14 residues. V gave up 2 bases and J gave up 4 bases, with 11 bases separating them. This clonotype was recorded a few times. Antigen specificity is unknown. General study points: Shared TRAV12-1 and TRBV2 CDR3 motifs across Löfgren's syndrome patients reportedly suggested public CD4+ TCRs.

This receptor was taken from a human donor with sarcoidosis (Löfgren's syndrome or another form), or a control subject (not recorded which). V is TRBV18 and J is TRBJ2-5; possible D gene TRBD2, 5 bases. The sequenced material came from CD4+ T cells from PBMCs. The CDR3 DNA is TGTGCCAGCTCACCATCGGTGGGAGTAGAGACCCAGTACTTC. Protein product: CASSPSVGVETQYF.